The 8 T cell receptor beta chains in this list originate from one sample, sequenced in a study of tissue T cells after allogeneic stem cell transplantation. Here immunoSEQ multiplex PCR was the method, and the copy in TCRdb shows in-frame clones only, minus some. The table shows approximately 6,300 clones, with roughly 67% occurring only once. The material was duodenum tissue, obtained at autopsy. Receptors originate from a woman aged 18 to 55 with breast cancer.

The DNA for the CDR3 is TGTGCCACCAGCAGACCGGGACGGGGACTATATGGCTACACCTTC. Translation: CATSRPGRGLYGYTF. The chain couples TRBV15 to TRBJ1-2, with D maybe TRBD1 (5 bases). CDR3 length equals 15 residues. V lost 2 bases to trimming and J lost 5 bases, with 15 bases between them. Germline assignment: CDR1 LNHNV and CDR2 YYDKDF (reference sequence).

This clone was counted a few times. The same CDR3 can be traced to other DNA sequences in this sample. The CDR3 DNA reads TGCGCCAGCAGCCAAGGGCTGATCACAGATACGCAGTATTTT. Amino acids: CASSQGLITDTQYF. The chain couples TRBV4-3 to TRBJ2-3; D not resolved. Germline lookup yields CDR1 LGHNA and CDR2 YSLEER. The CDR3 has 14 residues. The V end lost 1 base, the J end lost 2 bases, and 7 bases lay between the germline ends.

The rearrangement uses TRBV29-1 and TRBJ2-2; 8 bases map to TRBD1. J was trimmed by 7 bases and V by 4 bases; bases with no gene match: 8. The CDR3 consists of 14 residues. CDR1 and CDR2 (germline): SQVTM, ANQGSEA. The CDR3 DNA is TGCAGCGTTGTGCAGGGGGCTACGGACGGGGAGCTGTTTTTT. This codes for CSVVQGATDGELFF.

The V call is TRBV2, the J call TRBJ2-5; a weak D match, TRBD2 (5 bases). V lost 5 bases to trimming and J lost 2 bases, with 15 bases between them. The CDR3 extends over 15 amino acids. The germline V gene encodes CDR1 SNHLY and CDR2 FYNNEI. The CDR3 DNA is TGTGCCAGCAGTCCCTATACGAGCGGTCAAGAGACCCAGTACTTC. This gives the protein CASSPYTSGQETQYF.

The V gene is TRBV3-1 (or the pseudogene TRBV3-2), the J gene TRBJ1-1, with D maybe TRBD1 (5 bases). Deletions cut 3 bases from V and 3 bases from J, with 11 bases between. Germline V gene data show CDR1 as LGHDT and CDR2 as YNNKEL (reference sequence). CDR3 length equals 14 residues. The CDR3 sequence: CASSQGGGDTEAFF. The CDR3 bases are TGTGCCAGCAGCCAGGGGGGAGGCGACACTGAAGCTTTCTTT.

The chain is built from TRBV5-1 and TRBJ2-7; 7 bases line up with TRBD1. J gave up 4 bases and V 2 bases, and 9 bases lay outside the gene matches. The CDR3 runs to 15 residues. Germline lookup yields CDR1 SGHRS and CDR2 YFSETQ. CDR3 sequence (DNA): TGCGCCAGCAGCTTAGACAGGGCCGTCTCTTACGAGCAGTACTTC. It codes for CASSLDRAVSYEQYF.

The chain joins TRBV18 to TRBJ1-1; 7 bases match TRBD1. J lost 3 bases, V lost 5 bases, and 9 bases had no gene match. This CDR3 has 15 amino acids. The germline CDR1 and CDR2 sequences are KGHSH and LQKENI. CDR3 in DNA: TGTGCCAGCTCAACTACAGGGGCGGGGGACACTGAAGCTTTCTTT. This encodes CASSTTGAGDTEAFF.

This chain uses TRBV5-5 with TRBJ2-7, with a tentative D call TRBD1 (5 bases). V shed 2 bases and J shed 5 bases, with 11 bases lying between them. The CDR3 is made up of 13 amino acids. Germline CDR1 and CDR2: SGHKS and YYEKEE (reference sequence). CDR3 nucleotide sequence: TGTGCCAGCAGCTTTTGGGGCCGGGACGAGCAGTACTTC. Translation gives CASSFWGRDEQYF.